The T cell receptor beta chain under discussion was sequenced for a study of cytomegalovirus exposure and HLA in healthy donors. The overall study: The 666 first-cohort repertoires shared a platform with the approximately 120 validation repertoires, as reported in a later analysis.

Worth noting for this clone: Its target is not known.

The table came from immunoSEQ multiplex PCR; TCRdb's copy has only in-frame clones and leaves some out. This sample has some 49,000 clones; around nine tenths occur once, and the top ten carry almost 1.5%. General study results and limits: TCR beta chains numbering more than 150 were designated cytomegalovirus-associated.

The germline V gene encodes CDR1 MNHNS and CDR2 SASEGT. This CDR3 has 15 residues. With 0 bases removed from V and 2 bases from J, the gap between germline ends came to 11 bases. The clonotype was recovered from a man in his late teens or twenties in good health and CMV-seronegative. The chain has TRBV6-1 and TRBJ2-7; TRBD2 is a possible D gene (7 bases). Sequencing input: PBMCs. CDR3 region: CASSEAGGAAYEQYF. CDR3 nucleotide sequence: TGTGCCAGCAGTGAAGCGGGGGGGGCAGCCTACGAGCAGTACTTC.